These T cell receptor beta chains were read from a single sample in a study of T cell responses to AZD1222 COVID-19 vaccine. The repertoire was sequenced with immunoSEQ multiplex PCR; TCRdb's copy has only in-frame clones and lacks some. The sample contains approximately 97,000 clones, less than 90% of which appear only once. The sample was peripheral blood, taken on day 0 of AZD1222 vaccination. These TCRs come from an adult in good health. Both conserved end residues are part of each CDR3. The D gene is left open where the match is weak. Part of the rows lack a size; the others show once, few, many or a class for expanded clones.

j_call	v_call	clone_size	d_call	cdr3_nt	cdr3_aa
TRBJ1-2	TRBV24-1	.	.	TGTGCCACCTCGGGGGGCAGCCGCGGCTACACCTTC	CATSGGSRGYTF
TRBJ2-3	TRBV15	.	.	TGTGCCACCAGCAGAGGGCCCTCCACAGATACGCAGTATTTT	CATSRGPSTDTQYF
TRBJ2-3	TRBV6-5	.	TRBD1	TGTGCCAGCAGTTACTCTAGGACAGGGGGCGCCGATACGCAGTATTTT	CASSYSRTGGADTQYF
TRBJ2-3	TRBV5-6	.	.	TGTGCCAGCAGAAGGGGGGCTTTGGATACGCAGTATTTT	CASRRGALDTQYF
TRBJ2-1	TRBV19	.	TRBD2	TGTGCCAGTAGTATTGGGACTAGCGGGAACAATGAGCAGTTCTTC	CASSIGTSGNNEQFF
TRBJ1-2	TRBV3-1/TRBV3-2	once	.	TGTGCCAGCAGCCAATACAGCCTGTATGGCTACACCTTC	CASSQYSLYGYTF
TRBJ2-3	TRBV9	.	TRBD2	TGTGCCAGCAGCCTACTCACTAGCGGGGGGGCTGTAGATACGCAGTATTTT	CASSLLTSGGAVDTQYF
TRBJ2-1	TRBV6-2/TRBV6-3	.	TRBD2	TGTGCCAGCAGTTACTATAGGAGCGGGACTAGCGTGAATGAGCAGTTCTTC	CASSYYRSGTSVNEQFF
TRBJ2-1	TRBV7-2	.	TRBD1	TGTGCCAGCAGCTTATGGGGGACAGGGAGCAGCAATGAGCAGTTCTTC	CASSLWGTGSSNEQFF
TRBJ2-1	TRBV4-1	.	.	TGCGCCAGCAGCCAAGATAGCAGCGGTCAAAATGAGCAGTTCTTC	CASSQDSSGQNEQFF
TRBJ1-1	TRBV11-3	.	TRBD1	TGTGCCAGCAGCTTTACCCCGGGACAGACGAACACTGAAGCTTTCTTT	CASSFTPGQTNTEAFF
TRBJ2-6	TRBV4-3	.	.	TGCGCCAGCAGCCAAGCTAGCGTCAACTCTGGGGCCAACGTCCTGACTTTC	CASSQASVNSGANVLTF
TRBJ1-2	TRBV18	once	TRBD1	TGTGCCAGCTCACCGGAGGGGGCGAATGGCTACACCTTC	CASSPEGANGYTF
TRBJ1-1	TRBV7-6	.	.	TGTGCCAGAGACTATTGGGAGGGTGGCAGGGAATTTAAAATGAACACTGAAGCTTTCTTT	CARDYWEGGREFKMNTEAFF
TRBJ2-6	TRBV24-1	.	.	TGTGCCACCAGTAGGGCGATGGGCTCTGGGGCCAACGTCCTGACTTTC	CATSRAMGSGANVLTF
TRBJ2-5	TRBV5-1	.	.	TGCGCCAGCAGCTTGGAGTCAGGGGCCCAAGAGACCCAGTACTTC	CASSLESGAQETQYF
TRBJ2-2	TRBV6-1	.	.	TGTGCCAGCAGTGAAAATGCCGGGGAGCTGTTTTTT	CASSENAGELFF
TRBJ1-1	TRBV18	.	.	TGTGCCAGCTCACCATCAAGCCTGAACACTGAAGCTTTCTTT	CASSPSSLNTEAFF
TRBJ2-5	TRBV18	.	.	TGTGCCAGCTCACCATACGGTGACCAAGAGACCCAGTACTTC	CASSPYGDQETQYF
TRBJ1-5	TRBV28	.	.	TGTGCCAGCAACAGTGTCCGAGGTCTGCCCCAGCATTTT	CASNSVRGLPQHF